Below, 9 T cell receptor beta chains from the same sample are listed, as sequenced in a study of vaccination effects on CD4 cells after COVID-19 (dated by TCRdb to between 2021 and 2023). These TCRs are of unknown antigen specificity. Library preparation used the immunoSEQ multiplex PCR assay. TCRdb stores this immuneACCESS table with in-frame sequences only. Part of the clones is absent; in the studies checked, under half of the shortfall reflects unresolved V genes, and no reason is known for the rest. This sample gives about 45,000 clones in total; 55% to 85% of them show up just once. The ten largest clonotypes hold roughly a tenth of the sample. After about 10 days of culture, CD4+ T cells were isolated with the EasySep CD4+ T cell isolation kit. Two doses of either the BNT162b2 or the mRNA-1273 mRNA SARS-CoV-2 vaccine were administered to participants. Sequencing used CD4+ T cells from PBMCs cultured without peptide, obtained after COVID-19 vaccination. The receptors here all came from a human donor who received a COVID-19 vaccine.

The chain has TRBV18 and TRBJ1-5, with unresolved D. The V end lost 1 base, the J end lost 0 bases, and 10 bases lay between the germline ends. The V gene's germline CDR1 is KGHSH and CDR2 LQKENI. The CDR3 covers 16 residues. CDR3 DNA sequence: TGTGCCAGCTCACCACAGGGAACTTATAGCAATCAGCCCCAGCATTTT. Translating it yields CASSPQGTYSNQPQHF.

This clone was observed a few times. One junction end does not reproduce the germline sequence, and a read error may be involved. This chain connects TRBV6-2 or TRBV6-3 to TRBJ1-4; a possible D gene is TRBD1 (6 bases). Germline CDR1 reads MNHEY; CDR2 reads SVGEGT. The CDR3 has 18 amino acids. CDR3 sequence (DNA): TGTGCCAGCAGATACTCCGGGACAAGCATCCCAACTAATGAAAAACTGTTTTTT. It specifies CASRYSGTSIPTNEKLFF.

This clone was observed a few times. The V call is TRBV27, the J call TRBJ1-2, with 8 bases that match TRBD1. Germline V gene lookup returns CDR1 MNHEY and CDR2 SMNVEV (reference sequence). The CDR3 is 19 amino acids. J was trimmed by 5 bases and V by 5 bases; bases with no gene match: 22. CDR3 amino acids: CASSPFQQGASSRSYGYTF. CDR3 bases: TGTGCCAGCAGTCCCTTCCAGCAGGGGGCAAGCTCCCGCTCGTATGGCTACACCTTC.

The J gene is TRBJ2-3, the V gene TRBV10-2; 10 nucleotides line up with TRBD2. J gave up 5 bases and V 6 bases, and 8 bases lay outside the gene matches. CDR3 size: 15 residues. From germline, CDR1 is WSHSY and CDR2 SAAADI. The chain's CDR3 is CASRTRLAGEDTQYF. CDR3 sequence (DNA): TGCGCCAGCAGAACCCGACTAGCGGGCGAAGATACGCAGTATTTT.

The rearrangement links TRBV19 to TRBJ1-1; 11 nucleotides agree with TRBD1. This CDR3 has 17 amino acids. CDR1 and CDR2 from the germline V gene are LNHDA and SQIVND (reference sequence). V gave up 5 bases and J gave up 9 bases; unmatched junction bases: 17. The CDR3: CASSPSRGGTGGEKAFF. Here the CDR3 DNA reads TGTGCCAGTAGTCCTTCGAGAGGGGGGACAGGGGGGGAAAAAGCTTTCTTT.

The rearrangement links TRBV5-8 to TRBJ2-7, with no clear D. The V gene's germline CDR1 is SGHTS and CDR2 YDEGEE. V dropped 5 bases and J dropped 5 bases, with 14 bases sitting between them. This CDR3 comprises 13 residues. The CDR3 region has the DNA TGTGCCAGCAGGTACTTACAGAGTCACGAGCAGTACTTC. Translating gives CASRYLQSHEQYF.

The rearrangement uses TRBV6-6 and TRBJ2-7; no clear D. Germline values: CDR1 MNHNY, CDR2 SVGAGI (reference sequence). The CDR3 is 14 amino acids. V shed 2 bases and J shed 1 base, with 9 bases lying between them. This chain's CDR3 is CASSYNLLSYEQYF. The CDR3, as DNA: TGTGCCAGCAGTTACAACTTACTATCCTACGAGCAGTACTTC.

This rearrangement joins TRBV20-1 to TRBJ1-2; D is possibly TRBD1 (5 bases). The germline gives CDR1 DFQATT, CDR2 SNEGSKA (reference sequence). The V gene lost 6 bases and the J gene lost 7 bases, with 12 bases spanning the gap. The CDR3 has 11 amino acids. The CDR3 spells CSAGGGLGYTF. The CDR3 coding sequence is TGCAGTGCCGGGGGAGGTCTTGGCTACACCTTC.

This chain links TRBV4-1 with TRBJ1-4, with D tentatively TRBD1 (5 bases). The CDR3 has 14 residues. V was trimmed by 3 bases and J by 11 bases, leaving 16 bases between them. Germline lookup yields CDR1 MGHRA and CDR2 YSYEKL. The CDR3 DNA follows: TGCGCCAGCAGCCAGCCGACCCGGGACCATAAACTGTTTTTT. Its protein is CASSQPTRDHKLFF.